This T cell receptor beta chain was recorded in a study of human CD8 memory T cell subsets. Production of TCR beta libraries used UMI-labeled 5' RACE as the method. Reanalyzing the 5' RACE reads, TCRdb keeps one entry per CDR3 protein, without DNA. This listing includes approximately 12,000 distinct CDR3 sequences. Input material: CD8+ T cells from PBMCs. This sequence originates from a human donor in good health.

The CDR3 protein is CASAGGSGRAYEQYF. The genes are TRBV12-3 or TRBV12-4 and TRBJ2-7; TCRdb names TRBD2, which stays unverified in the absence of DNA. This CDR3 contains 15 residues.